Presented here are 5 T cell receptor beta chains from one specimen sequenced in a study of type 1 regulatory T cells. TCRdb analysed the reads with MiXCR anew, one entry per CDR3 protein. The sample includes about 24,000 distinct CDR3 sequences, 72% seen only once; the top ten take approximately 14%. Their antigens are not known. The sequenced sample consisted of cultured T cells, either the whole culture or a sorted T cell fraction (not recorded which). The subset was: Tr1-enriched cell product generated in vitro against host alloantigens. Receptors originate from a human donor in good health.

The CDR3 DNA follows: TGTGCCAGCAGCCTGTTCGGGGTGACTAATGAAAAACTGTTTTTT. It yields the protein CASSLFGVTNEKLFF. The chain carries TRBV3-1 and TRBJ1-4; unclear D gene. The CDR3 extends over 15 amino acids. Trimming took 4 bases from V and 2 from J, leaving 11 bases between them. Germline V gene data show CDR1 as LGHDT and CDR2 as YNNKEL (reference sequence).

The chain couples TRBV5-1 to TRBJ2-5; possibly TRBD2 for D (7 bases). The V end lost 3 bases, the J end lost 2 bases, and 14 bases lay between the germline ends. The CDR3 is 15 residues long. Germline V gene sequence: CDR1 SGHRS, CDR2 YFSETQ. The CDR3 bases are TGCGCCAGCAGCTACGGCGGGGGCCGACAAGAGACCCAGTACTTC. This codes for CASSYGGGRQETQYF.

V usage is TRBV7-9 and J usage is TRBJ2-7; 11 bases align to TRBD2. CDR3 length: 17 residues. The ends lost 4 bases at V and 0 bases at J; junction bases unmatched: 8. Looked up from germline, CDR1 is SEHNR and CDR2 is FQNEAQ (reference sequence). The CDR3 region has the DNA TGTGCCAGCAGCTCTACTAAGACTAGCGGGGCCTCCTACGAGCAGTACTTC. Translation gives CASSSTKTSGASYEQYF.

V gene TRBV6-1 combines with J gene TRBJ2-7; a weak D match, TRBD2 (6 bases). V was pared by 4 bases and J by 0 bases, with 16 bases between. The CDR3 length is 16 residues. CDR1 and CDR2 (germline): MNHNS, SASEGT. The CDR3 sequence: CASSGQRRDRSYEQYF. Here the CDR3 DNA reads TGTGCCAGCAGTGGGCAAAGGCGGGACCGCTCCTACGAGCAGTACTTC.

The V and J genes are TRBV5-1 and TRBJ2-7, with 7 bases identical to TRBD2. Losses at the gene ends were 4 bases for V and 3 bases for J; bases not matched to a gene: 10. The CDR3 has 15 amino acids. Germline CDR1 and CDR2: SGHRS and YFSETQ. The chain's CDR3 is CASSILAGELYEQYF. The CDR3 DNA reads TGCGCCAGCAGCATTCTGGCGGGGGAGCTCTACGAGCAGTACTTC.